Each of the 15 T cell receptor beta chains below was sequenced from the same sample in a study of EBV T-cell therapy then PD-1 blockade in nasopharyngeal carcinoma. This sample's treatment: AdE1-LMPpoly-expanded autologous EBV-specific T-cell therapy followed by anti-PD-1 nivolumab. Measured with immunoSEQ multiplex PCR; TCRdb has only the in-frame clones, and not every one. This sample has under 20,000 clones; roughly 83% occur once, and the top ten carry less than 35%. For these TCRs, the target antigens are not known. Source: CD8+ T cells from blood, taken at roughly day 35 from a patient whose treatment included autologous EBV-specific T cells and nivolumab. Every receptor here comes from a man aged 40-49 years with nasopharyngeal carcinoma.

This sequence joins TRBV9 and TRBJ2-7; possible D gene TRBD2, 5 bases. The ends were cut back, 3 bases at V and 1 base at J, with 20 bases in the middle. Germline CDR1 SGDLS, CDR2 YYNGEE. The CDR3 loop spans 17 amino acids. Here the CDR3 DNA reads TGTGCCAGCAGCGAGCGGACTGTGACGAGTACTTCCTACGAGCAGTACTTC. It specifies CASSERTVTSTSYEQYF.

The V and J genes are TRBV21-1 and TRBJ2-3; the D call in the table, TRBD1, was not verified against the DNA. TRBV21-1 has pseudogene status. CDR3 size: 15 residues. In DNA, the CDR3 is TGTGCCAGCAGCCTCAGGGGGCGTCCCACAGATACGCAGTATTTT. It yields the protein CASSLRGRPTDTQYF.

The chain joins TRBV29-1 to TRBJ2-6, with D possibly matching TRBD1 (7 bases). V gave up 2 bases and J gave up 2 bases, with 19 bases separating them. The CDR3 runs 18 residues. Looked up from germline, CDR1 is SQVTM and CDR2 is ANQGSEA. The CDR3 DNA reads TGCAGCGTTGAATCACGACAGGGAGGATCGCCTGGGGCCAACGTCCTGACTTTC. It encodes CSVESRQGGSPGANVLTF.

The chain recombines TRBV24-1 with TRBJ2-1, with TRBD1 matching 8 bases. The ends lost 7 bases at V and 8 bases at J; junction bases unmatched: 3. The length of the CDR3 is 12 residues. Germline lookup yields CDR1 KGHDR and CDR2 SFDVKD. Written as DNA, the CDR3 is TGTGCCACCAGCGGACAGGGAGATGAGCAGTTCTTC. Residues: CATSGQGDEQFF.

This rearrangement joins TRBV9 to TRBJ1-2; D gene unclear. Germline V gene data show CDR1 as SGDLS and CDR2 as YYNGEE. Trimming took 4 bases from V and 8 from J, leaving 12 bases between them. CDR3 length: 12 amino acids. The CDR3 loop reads CASSRPKRGYTF. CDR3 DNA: TGTGCCAGCAGCCGGCCCAAAAGAGGCTACACCTTC.

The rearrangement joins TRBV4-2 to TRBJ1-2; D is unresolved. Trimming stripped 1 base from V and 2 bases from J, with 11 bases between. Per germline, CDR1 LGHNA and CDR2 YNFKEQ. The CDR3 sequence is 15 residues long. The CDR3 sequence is CASSQAPVFNYGYTF. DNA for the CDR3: TGTGCCAGCAGCCAAGCCCCGGTCTTCAACTATGGCTACACCTTC.

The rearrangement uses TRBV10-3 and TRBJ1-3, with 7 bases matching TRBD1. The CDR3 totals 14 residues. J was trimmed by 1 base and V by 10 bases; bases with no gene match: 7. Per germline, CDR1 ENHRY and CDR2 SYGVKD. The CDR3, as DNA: TGTGCCACAAAGGGGACAGAATCTGGAAACACCATATATTTT. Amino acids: CATKGTESGNTIYF.

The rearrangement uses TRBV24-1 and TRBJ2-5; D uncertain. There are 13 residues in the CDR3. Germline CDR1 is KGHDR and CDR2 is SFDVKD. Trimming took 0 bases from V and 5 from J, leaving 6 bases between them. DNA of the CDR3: TGTGCCACCAGTGATTTGGAAGAGGAGACCCAGTACTTC. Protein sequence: CATSDLEEETQYF.

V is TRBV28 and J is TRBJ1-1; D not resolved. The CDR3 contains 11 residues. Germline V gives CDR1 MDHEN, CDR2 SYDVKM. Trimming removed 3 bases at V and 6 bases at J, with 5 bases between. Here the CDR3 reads CASSFPSEAFF. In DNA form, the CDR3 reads TGTGCCAGCAGTTTTCCCTCTGAAGCTTTCTTT.

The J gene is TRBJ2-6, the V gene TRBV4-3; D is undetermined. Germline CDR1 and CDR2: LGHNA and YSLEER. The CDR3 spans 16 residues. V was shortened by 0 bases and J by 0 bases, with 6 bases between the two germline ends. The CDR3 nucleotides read TGCGCCAGCAGCCAAGACAGGAGCTCTGGGGCCAACGTCCTGACTTTC. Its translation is CASSQDRSSGANVLTF.

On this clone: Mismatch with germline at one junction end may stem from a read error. This CDR3 reads CVSNPGTSDYEQYF. In nucleotides, the CDR3 is TGTGTCAGCAACCCCGGGACTAGTGACTACGAGCAGTACTTC. The chain employs TRBV7-2 and TRBJ2-7; 8 bases are shared with TRBD2. The length of the CDR3 is 14 residues. The V gene's germline CDR1 is SGHTA and CDR2 FQGNSA.

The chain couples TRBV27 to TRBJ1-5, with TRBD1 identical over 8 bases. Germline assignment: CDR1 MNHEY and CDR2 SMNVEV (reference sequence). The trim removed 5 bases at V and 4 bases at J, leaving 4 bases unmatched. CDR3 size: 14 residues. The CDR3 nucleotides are TGTGCCAGCAGTCCCGACAGGGGAAATCAGCCCCAGCATTTT. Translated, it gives CASSPDRGNQPQHF.

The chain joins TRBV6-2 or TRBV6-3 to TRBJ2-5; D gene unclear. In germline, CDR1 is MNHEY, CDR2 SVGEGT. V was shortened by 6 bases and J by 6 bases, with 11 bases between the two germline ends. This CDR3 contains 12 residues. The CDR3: CASSPDGQTQYF. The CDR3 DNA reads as TGTGCCAGCAGCCCCGACGGCCAGACCCAGTACTTC.

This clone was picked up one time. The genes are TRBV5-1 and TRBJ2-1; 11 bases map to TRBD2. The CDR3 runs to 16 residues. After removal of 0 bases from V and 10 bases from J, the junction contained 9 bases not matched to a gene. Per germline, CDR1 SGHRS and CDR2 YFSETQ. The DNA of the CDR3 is TGCGCCAGCAGCTTGGCCTATAGCGGGGGGGCCGAGGAGCAGTTCTTC. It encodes CASSLAYSGGAEEQFF.

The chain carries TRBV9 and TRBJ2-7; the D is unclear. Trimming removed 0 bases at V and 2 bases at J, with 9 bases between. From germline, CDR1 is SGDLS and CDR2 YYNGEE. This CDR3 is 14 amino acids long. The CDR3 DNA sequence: TGTGCCAGCAGCGTAGGGTCCGCGACCTACGAGCAGTACTTC. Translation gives CASSVGSATYEQYF.